A single T cell receptor (beta chain) is shown here with its context. The data originate from a study of cytomegalovirus exposure and HLA in healthy donors. Germline V gene sequence: CDR1 WNHNN, CDR2 SYGVQD (reference sequence). Trimming left V 5 bases short and J 12 bases short, with 16 bases between. This CDR3 comprises 13 residues. TCRdb keeps only in-frame clones here, not all; method: immunoSEQ multiplex PCR. This table has 150,000 to 200,000 clones, roughly nine tenths appearing once. Sample: PBMCs. The receptor's source is a young man in good health and CMV-seropositive. The gene calls are TRBV10-1 and TRBJ1-4; perhaps TRBD1 as D (5 bases). The CDR3 DNA reads TGCGCCAGCAGTCTCACCCAACGGGGGGAACTGTTTTTT. Protein sequence: CASSLTQRGELFF.